The 23 T cell receptor beta chains below all came from one sample that was sequenced in a study of cytomegalovirus exposure and HLA in healthy donors. PCR primers comprised 60 Vbeta and 13 Jbeta primers. Measured with immunoSEQ multiplex PCR; TCRdb has only the in-frame clones, and not every one. This sample has 100,000 to 150,000 clones, with around 80% found just once. Material: PBMCs. These receptors were obtained from a woman in her twenties or thirties in good health and CMV-seronegative.

In this sample, this clone turned up once. J is TRBJ2-2 and V is TRBV11-3; a possible D gene is TRBD1 (5 bases). CDR3 length equals 15 residues. Trimming pared 4 bases from V and 3 bases from J, leaving 12 bases between. Germline V gene data show CDR1 as SGHNT and CDR2 as YENEEA. CDR3: CASSSRQWDTGELFF. CDR3 sequence (DNA): TGTGCCAGCAGCTCACGACAGTGGGACACCGGGGAGCTGTTTTTT.

This clone was observed a few times. V gene TRBV27 combines with J gene TRBJ2-7; D perhaps matches TRBD2 (6 bases). Per the germline V gene, CDR1 is MNHEY and CDR2 is SMNVEV (reference sequence). There are 13 residues in the CDR3. The ends were cut back, 5 bases at V and 3 bases at J, with 11 bases in the middle. The CDR3 DNA sequence: TGTGCCAGCAGTGGAGGGAGAGGCTACGAGCAGTACTTC. Encoded protein: CASSGGRGYEQYF.

This chain uses TRBV5-5 with TRBJ1-5, with D unresolved. Germline V gene data show CDR1 as SGHKS and CDR2 as YYEKEE (reference sequence). V shed 2 bases and J shed 7 bases, with 19 bases lying between them. This CDR3 has 16 residues. CDR3: CASSFLPPARGQPQHF. The CDR3 nucleotides read TGTGCCAGCAGCTTTCTTCCCCCGGCGAGAGGACAGCCCCAGCATTTT.

This clone was counted between two and nine times. This sequence joins TRBV27 and TRBJ2-5; 8 bases agree with TRBD1. Matching the DNA end better, TRBJ2-7 makes the J call doubtful. Germline assignment: CDR1 MNHEY and CDR2 SMNVEV (reference sequence). CDR3 length: 16 residues. CDR3 nucleotides: TGTGCCAGCAGTTTAACCAGGGGGCGCCGAACCTACGAGCAGTACTTC. The encoded protein is CASSLTRGRRTYEQYF.

The chain links TRBV11-2 to TRBJ2-1; 9 nucleotides match TRBD1. From germline, CDR1 is SGHAT and CDR2 FQNNGV. The CDR3 contains 15 residues. V lost 4 bases and J lost 2; bases outside the gene matches: 3. CDR3 in amino acids: CASSSNRGPYNEQFF. In nucleotides, the CDR3 is TGTGCCAGCAGCTCCAACAGGGGGCCCTACAATGAGCAGTTCTTC.

The chain is built from TRBV5-4 and TRBJ2-5; TRBD2 might be the D (6 bases). The V gene lost 6 bases and the J gene lost 5 bases, with 14 bases spanning the gap. CDR3 length equals 13 residues. In germline, CDR1 is SGHNT, CDR2 YYREEE (reference sequence). DNA of the CDR3: TGTGCCAGCAAAAAACGGGAGATGGAGACCCAGTACTTC. It yields the protein CASKKREMETQYF.

The gene calls are TRBV6-5 and TRBJ2-7, with D possibly matching TRBD2 (6 bases). V was pared by 2 bases and J by 2 bases, with 10 bases between. Germline lookup yields CDR1 MNHEY and CDR2 SVGAGI. The CDR3 sequence is 14 residues long. CDR3 DNA: TGTGCCAGCAGTTACCTTAGCGGAGCCTACGAGCAGTACTTC. This codes for CASSYLSGAYEQYF.

This clone was seen once. This chain connects TRBV5-6 to TRBJ2-4; D gene uncertain. Looked up from germline, CDR1 is SGHDT and CDR2 is YYEEEE. The CDR3 has 13 amino acids. V lost 0 bases, J lost 6 bases, and 7 bases lay in between. The CDR3 sequence is CASSLVLVNIQYF. As DNA, the CDR3 is TGTGCCAGCAGCTTGGTTCTTGTAAACATTCAGTACTTC. Complete variable domain (other parts from reference TRBV5-6 and TRBJ2-4): DAGVTQSPTHLIKTRGQQVTLRCSPKSGHDTVSWYQQALGQGPQFIFQYYEEEERQRGNFPDRFSGHQFPNYSSELNVNALLLGDSALYLCASSLVLVNIQYFGAGTRLSVL.

Only one count was recorded for this clone. V and J are TRBV19 and TRBJ2-7, with D maybe TRBD1 (6 bases). Germline V gene lookup returns CDR1 LNHDA and CDR2 SQIVND (reference sequence). The CDR3 has 15 amino acids. V lost 3 bases, J lost 1 base, and 13 bases lay in between. The chain's CDR3 is CASSIRSGASYEQYF. DNA of the CDR3: TGTGCCAGTAGTATTAGGTCAGGGGCGTCCTACGAGCAGTACTTC.

This clone appeared once. The V call is TRBV27, the J call TRBJ2-4; TRBD1 matches at 8 bases. The CDR3 is 11 residues long. The V segment lost 8 bases and the J segment 11 bases; nucleotides outside the gene matches: 5. CDR1 and CDR2 from the germline V gene are MNHEY and SMNVEV (reference sequence). CDR3 bases: TGTGCCAGCCGGGACAGGACACTTCAGTACTTC. Translation: CASRDRTLQYF.

The rearrangement joins TRBV7-9 to TRBJ2-5, with no clear D. Trimming shortened V by 5 bases and J by 3 bases, and 13 bases separated the two germline ends. This CDR3 spans 14 amino acids. Germline V gene sequence: CDR1 SEHNR, CDR2 FQNEAQ (reference sequence). In DNA, the CDR3 is TGTGCCAGCAGCCCTTGGATGGGCGAAGAGACCCAGTACTTC. It specifies CASSPWMGEETQYF. The full variable domain, with the rest looked up from reference TRBV7-9 and TRBJ2-5, is DTGVSQNPRHKITKRGQNVTFRCDPISEHNRLYWYRQTLGQGPEFLTYFQNEAQLEKSRLLSDRFSAERPKGSFSTLEIQRTEQGDSAMYLCASSPWMGEETQYFGPGTRLLVL.

This chain links TRBV19 with TRBJ2-3, with 9 bases that match TRBD1. V lost 5 bases to trimming and J lost 0 bases; unmatched junction nucleotides: 6. Per germline, CDR1 LNHDA and CDR2 SQIVND (reference sequence). The CDR3 length is 16 residues. CDR3: CASSPGTGFSTDTQYF. CDR3 in DNA: TGTGCCAGTAGTCCCGGGACAGGGTTCAGCACAGATACGCAGTATTTT. Drawing the rest from reference TRBV19 and TRBJ2-3, the complete variable domain is DGGITQSPKYLFRKEGQNVTLSCEQNLNHDAMYWYRQDPGQGLRLIYYSQIVNDFQKGDIAEGYSVSREKKESFPLTVTSAQKNPTAFYLCASSPGTGFSTDTQYFGPGTRLTVL.

This chain uses TRBV6-6 with TRBJ1-5, with a tentative D call TRBD1 (5 bases). The germline V gene encodes CDR1 MNHNY and CDR2 SVGAGI (reference sequence). With 0 bases removed from V and 6 bases from J, the gap between germline ends came to 12 bases. The CDR3 spans 15 residues. The CDR3 loop reads CASSYSAGGGQPQHF. CDR3 coding DNA: TGTGCCAGCAGTTACTCTGCCGGGGGGGGTCAGCCCCAGCATTTT.

Comment on this clone: This same CDR3 is encoded by further DNA sequences in the sample. The chain is built from TRBV7-6 and TRBJ2-1, with D possibly matching TRBD2 (6 bases). The V end lost 0 bases, the J end lost 3 bases, and 9 bases lay between the germline ends. CDR3 length: 15 residues. From germline, CDR1 is SGHVS and CDR2 FNYEAQ. For the CDR3, the DNA is TGTGCCAGCAGCTTAGCGGGAGGCCTCTACAATGAGCAGTTCTTC. Its protein product is CASSLAGGLYNEQFF.

The sample holds one count of this clone. CDR3 nucleotides: TGTGCCAGCAGCCCCAGGGACAGGGATATATTTTCACCCCTCCACTTT. Its translation is CASSPRDRDIFSPLHF. The chain has TRBV4-2 and TRBJ1-6; 9 positions match TRBD1. Losses at the gene ends were 4 bases for V and 9 bases for J; bases not matched to a gene: 10. The CDR3 totals 16 residues. CDR1 LGHNA and CDR2 YNFKEQ come from the germline V gene.

V and J are TRBV9 and TRBJ2-1; TRBD1 matches 7 bases. The CDR3 covers 14 residues. Losses at the gene ends were 2 bases for V and 5 bases for J; bases not matched to a gene: 4. Looked up from germline, CDR1 is SGDLS and CDR2 is YYNGEE. CDR3 region: CASSVLTGDNEQFF. Here the CDR3 DNA reads TGTGCCAGCAGCGTCCTCACAGGGGACAATGAGCAGTTCTTC.

The V and J genes are TRBV19 and TRBJ1-1, with D unclear. This CDR3 comprises 13 residues. Germline lookup yields CDR1 LNHDA and CDR2 SQIVND (reference sequence). Trimming took off 5 bases at V and 0 bases at J, with 7 bases between the two ends. The CDR3 here is CASSQYMNTEAFF. CDR3 DNA: TGTGCCAGTAGTCAGTACATGAACACTGAAGCTTTCTTT.

The J gene is TRBJ1-2, the V gene TRBV4-1, with 7 bases lining up with TRBD1. CDR3 length: 14 amino acids. V shed 4 bases, J shed 2 bases, and the junction held 4 bases outside the gene matches. The germline V gene has CDR1 MGHRA and CDR2 YSYEKL. The CDR3, as DNA: TGCGCCAGCAGCCCACCGGGACAGAACTATGGCTACACCTTC. It encodes CASSPPGQNYGYTF.

The chain recombines TRBV10-3 with TRBJ1-3; TRBD1 is a possible D gene (5 bases). The CDR3 contains 13 residues. V was clipped by 11 bases and J by 0 bases, with 11 bases between them. The germline V gene has CDR1 ENHRY and CDR2 SYGVKD. The CDR3 loop is CAAGTASGNTIYF. DNA for the CDR3: TGTGCCGCAGGGACTGCCTCTGGAAACACCATATATTTT.

This clone has only a few counts. The genes are TRBV7-8 and TRBJ1-1; a weak D match, TRBD1 (6 bases). There are 12 residues in the CDR3. Trimming left V 4 bases short and J 9 bases short, with 12 bases between. Germline CDR1 reads SGHVS; CDR2 reads FQNEAQ. CDR3 protein: CASSSSGEKAFF. CDR3 sequence (DNA): TGTGCCAGCAGCTCCTCAGGGGAAAAAGCTTTCTTT.

The chain employs TRBV6-5 and TRBJ2-1, with TRBD2 matching over 8 bases. V lost 0 bases, J lost 4 bases, and 5 bases stayed unmatched. Germline CDR1 is MNHEY and CDR2 is SVGAGI. This CDR3 comprises 16 residues. The CDR3 loop is CASSYSTSSGYNEQFF. The CDR3 region has the DNA TGTGCCAGCAGTTACTCGACTTCTAGCGGGTACAATGAGCAGTTCTTC.

This clone was detected only a few times. This chain joins TRBV10-3 and TRBJ2-3; D gene uncertain. The CDR3 extends over 13 amino acids. Germline-derived CDR1 and CDR2 are ENHRY and SYGVKD. The V end was cut by 8 bases, the J end by 3 bases, with 12 bases between. The chain's CDR3 is CAIRPFETDTQYF. The CDR3 nucleotides read TGTGCCATCCGCCCTTTTGAGACAGATACGCAGTATTTT.

The rearrangement uses TRBV27 and TRBJ1-4; D gene uncertain. The germline V gene has CDR1 MNHEY and CDR2 SMNVEV (reference sequence). The ends were cut back, 4 bases at V and 4 bases at J, with 13 bases in the middle. The CDR3 covers 15 residues. The CDR3 here is CASSSWSGDNEKLFF. The DNA of the CDR3 is TGTGCCAGCAGTTCCTGGTCGGGTGATAATGAAAAACTGTTTTTT. The variable domain in full, with the rest retrieved from reference TRBV27 and TRBJ1-4, is EAQVTQNPRYLITVTGKKLTVTCSQNMNHEYMSWYRQDPGLGLRQIYYSMNVEVTDKGDVPEGYKVSRKEKRNFPLILESPSPNQTSLYFCASSSWSGDNEKLFFGSGTQLSVL.